The clone carrying this T cell receptor (beta chain) was seen only once. Its antigen is still unknown. The junction does not match germline at one end; this may be a read error. This CDR3 has 16 residues. Germline assignment: CDR1 ENHRY and CDR2 SYGVKD. This sample is drawn from a study of cytomegalovirus exposure and HLA in healthy donors. A multiplex PCR was run with 60 Vbeta primers and 13 Jbeta primers. Assay: immunoSEQ multiplex PCR; the TCRdb copy retains only in-frame clones and omits some. The sample carries around 150,000 clones, about 81% recorded once. Findings and caveats of the study: Among the sequence variants, a highly shared cluster was likely an artifact of sequencing. TCR sequences were mostly rare, though some public TCRs occurred in many donors.

The receptor comes from a young woman in good health and CMV-seronegative. Sequenced sample: PBMCs. The V and J genes are TRBV10-3 and TRBJ1-2; D is perhaps TRBD1 (6 bases). The CDR3 region is CAISGFATGDHHGYTF. As DNA, the CDR3 is TGTGCCATCAGTGGGTTCGCGACAGGAGACCACCATGGCTATACCTTC.